Below are 17 T cell receptor beta chains sequenced from a single sample in a study of shared clonotypes between healthy human individuals. TCRdb's table, derived via immunoSEQ multiplex PCR, lists solely in-frame clones and lacks some. This table has 2 million to 2.5 million clones, around 93% appearing once. The sequenced sample was naive CD4+ T cells from PBMCs. As to subset: CD45RA+ positively selected. Receptors were obtained from a man in his late teens or twenties in good health. Some clones in this sample may be carry-over from other donors' samples.

The CDR3 here is CASSQEVASRLADTQYF. The DNA for the CDR3 is TGCGCCAGCAGCCAAGAGGTGGCAAGCAGGTTGGCAGATACGCAGTATTTT. The genes are TRBV4-3 and TRBJ2-3; D not resolved. Trimming removed 0 bases at V and 4 bases at J, with 17 bases between. The CDR3 has 17 amino acids. CDR1 LGHNA and CDR2 YSLEER come from the germline V gene.

The chain uses TRBV11-2 and TRBJ2-3; the match to TRBD1 covers 8 bases. The CDR3 totals 14 residues. Per the germline V gene, CDR1 is SGHAT and CDR2 is FQNNGV. V lost 3 bases and J lost 9; bases outside the gene matches: 8. The CDR3 is CASSFPGTGPTQYF. Written as DNA, the CDR3 is TGTGCCAGCAGCTTCCCGGGGACAGGCCCCACGCAGTATTTT.

The rearrangement uses TRBV19 and TRBJ2-1, with TRBD2 matching over 13 bases. CDR3 length equals 20 residues. Germline CDR1 and CDR2: LNHDA and SQIVND (reference sequence). Trimming removed 6 bases from V and 9 bases from J; junction bases left unmatched: 23. The CDR3 DNA sequence: TGTGCCAGTAGCCAAGGGTTATTTATGACTAGCGGGAGGTTCAGCAGTGAGCAGTTCTTC. Its translation is CASSQGLFMTSGRFSSEQFF.

The V and J genes are TRBV5-4 and TRBJ2-7, with 10 bases identical to TRBD1. The V gene's germline CDR1 is SGHNT and CDR2 YYREEE (reference sequence). The junction had 7 bases not matched to a gene; V was cut back by 3 bases and J by 7 bases. The CDR3 has 14 amino acids. In nucleotides, the CDR3 is TGTGCCAGCAGCTACGACAGGGGGCCGGGAGAGCAGTACTTC. Residues: CASSYDRGPGEQYF.

This clone appeared a single time. V and J are TRBV2 and TRBJ1-4; D is ambiguous. Looked up from germline, CDR1 is SNHLY and CDR2 is FYNNEI. The length of the CDR3 is 14 residues. V was cut by 7 bases and J by 6 bases, with 15 bases left in between. The CDR3 region has the DNA TGTGCCAGCATTAAGGGATGGTCGGATGAAAAACTGTTTTTT. The encoded protein is CASIKGWSDEKLFF.

The chain recombines TRBV19 with TRBJ2-1; D may be TRBD2 (6 bases). Germline V gene lookup returns CDR1 LNHDA and CDR2 SQIVND (reference sequence). V shed 5 bases and J shed 6 bases, with 17 bases lying between them. The CDR3 consists of 15 residues. The chain's CDR3 is CASSGRDGGSNEQFF. The CDR3 region has the DNA TGTGCCAGTAGTGGTAGGGACGGAGGGTCCAATGAGCAGTTCTTC. The entire variable domain, with the rest obtained from reference TRBV19 and TRBJ2-1, is as follows: DGGITQSPKYLFRKEGQNVTLSCEQNLNHDAMYWYRQDPGQGLRLIYYSQIVNDFQKGDIAEGYSVSREKKESFPLTVTSAQKNPTAFYLCASSGRDGGSNEQFFGPGTRLTVL.

The V gene is TRBV7-2, the J gene TRBJ1-5; 9 nucleotides agree with TRBD1. Germline-derived CDR1 and CDR2 are SGHTA and FQGNSA. V was pared by 5 bases and J by 2 bases, with 13 bases of the junction left unmatched. This CDR3 has 18 residues. CDR3 in amino acids: CASSPRRGQGRGNQPQHF. DNA of the CDR3: TGTGCCAGCAGCCCTAGGAGGGGACAGGGCCGGGGCAATCAGCCCCAGCATTTT.

The chain combines TRBV28 with TRBJ1-2; D not resolved. Germline V gene data show CDR1 as MDHEN and CDR2 as SYDVKM. With 10 bases removed from V and 4 bases from J, the gap between germline ends came to 13 bases. The CDR3 is 12 amino acids. CDR3: CATSLGIYGYTF. In DNA form, the CDR3 reads TGTGCCACCAGCCTGGGTATCTATGGCTACACCTTC.

The rearrangement joins TRBV28 to TRBJ1-4; D is unresolved. V dropped 5 bases and J dropped 0 bases, with 10 bases sitting between them. Germline V gene lookup returns CDR1 MDHEN and CDR2 SYDVKM. CDR3 size: 15 residues. CDR3 DNA sequence: TGTGCCAGCAGTAGCAGCGTTTCAACTAATGAAAAACTGTTTTTT. Translated: CASSSSVSTNEKLFF. The variable domain in full, completed from reference TRBV28 and TRBJ1-4, reads DVKVTQSSRYLVKRTGEKVFLECVQDMDHENMFWYRQDPGLGLRLIYFSYDVKMKEKGDIPEGYSVSREKKERFSLILESASTNQTSMYLCASSSSVSTNEKLFFGSGTQLSVL.

This rearrangement joins TRBV5-1 to TRBJ2-3; no clear D. The germline V gene has CDR1 SGHRS and CDR2 YFSETQ. CDR3 length equals 15 residues. V shed 4 bases and J shed 0 bases, with 12 bases lying between them. CDR3 nucleotide sequence: TGCGCCAGCAGCAGAAGCGCCCCTAGCACAGATACGCAGTATTTT. Translated, it gives CASSRSAPSTDTQYF.

The rearrangement joins TRBV18 to TRBJ2-7; 7 bases agree with TRBD1. The CDR3 spans 15 residues. V dropped 2 bases and J dropped 2; count of bases not matched to a gene: 6. Germline V gene lookup returns CDR1 KGHSH and CDR2 LQKENI. CDR3 protein: CASSPYQTGTYEQYF. The CDR3 nucleotides are TGTGCCAGCTCACCATATCAGACAGGGACCTACGAGCAGTACTTC.

The gene calls are TRBV4-2 and TRBJ2-1; D might be TRBD2 (6 bases). Trimming removed 4 bases at V and 7 bases at J, with 23 bases between. The germline V gene encodes CDR1 LGHNA and CDR2 YNFKEQ. The CDR3 runs to 17 residues. CDR3 loop: CASSPQGPGSGLNEQFF. In nucleotides, the CDR3 is TGTGCCAGCAGCCCTCAAGGGCCCGGGAGTGGGTTGAATGAGCAGTTCTTC.

The V call is TRBV28, the J call TRBJ2-7; D may be TRBD1 (5 bases). The CDR3 extends over 12 amino acids. Germline V gene lookup returns CDR1 MDHEN and CDR2 SYDVKM. V lost 11 bases to trimming and J lost 2 bases, with 13 bases between them. The CDR3 spells CASRTNPYEQYF. CDR3 coding DNA: TGTGCCTCCCGGACAAATCCCTACGAGCAGTACTTC.

This chain connects TRBV7-7 to TRBJ2-2; TRBD2 agrees at 10 bases. Per germline, CDR1 SSHAT and CDR2 FNYEAQ (reference sequence). J gave up 8 bases and V 3 bases, and 6 bases lay outside the gene matches. This CDR3 comprises 15 residues. The CDR3 nucleotides read TGTGCCAGCAGCTTTTCAACTAGCGGGAAAGGGGAGCTGTTTTTT. Protein: CASSFSTSGKGELFF.

Notes on this clone: The same CDR3 is also encoded by other DNA sequences in this sample. This chain uses TRBV5-4 with TRBJ2-7, with TRBD2 identical over 8 bases. With 0 bases clipped from V and 7 bases from J, the junction kept 9 bases outside the gene matches. Per the germline V gene, CDR1 is SGHNT and CDR2 is YYREEE (reference sequence). The CDR3 covers 15 residues. CDR3 nucleotides: TGTGCCAGCAGCTTGGCCCAAGCGGGAGCTCTAGAGCAGTACTTC. This encodes CASSLAQAGALEQYF.

The rearrangement joins TRBV28 to TRBJ1-6, with D unclear. The CDR3 consists of 14 residues. The V end was cut by 5 bases, the J end by 10 bases, with 15 bases between. The V gene's germline CDR1 is MDHEN and CDR2 SYDVKM. The DNA for the CDR3 is TGTGCCAGCAGTCAGGTTGGGCTAGGATCACCCCTCCACTTT. The encoded protein is CASSQVGLGSPLHF.

The V gene is TRBV5-3, the J gene TRBJ2-7; D is unresolved. TRBV5-3 is classed as an ORF, of uncertain function. This CDR3 has 11 amino acids. V was cut by 4 bases and J by 4 bases, with 6 bases left in between. CDR3: CARSPRYEQYF. CDR3 coding DNA: TGTGCCAGAAGCCCTAGGTACGAGCAGTACTTC.